This T cell receptor beta chain was found in a study of shared clonotypes between healthy human individuals. As for the study in general: Three CD4 naive, three CD4 memory, two CD8 naive and one CD8 memory plate were used per donor.

Repertoires were generated with immunoSEQ multiplex PCR, while TCRdb's copy carries only in-frame clones and drops some. The table has roughly 660,000 clones, roughly 88% seen once; the top ten hold about a third. CDR1 and CDR2 from the germline V gene are LGHNA and YSLEER. This CDR3 is built from 18 residues. The V gene lost 1 base and the J gene lost 6 bases, with 21 bases spanning the gap. Sequenced input: memory CD8+ T cells from PBMCs. Subset of the sample: CD45RO+ cells pooled with CCR7-negative TemRA cells. The TCR comes from a young man in good health. Some clones in this sample may be carry-over from other donors' samples. The chain joins TRBV4-3 to TRBJ1-4, with D possibly TRBD1 on 6 matching bases. As DNA, the CDR3 is TGCGCCAGCAGCCAAGGGGCGCGATACAGGGCTGGAGATGAAAAACTGTTTTTT. Its protein is CASSQGARYRAGDEKLFF.